What follows is one T cell receptor (beta chain) and its context. The data were obtained in a study of blood T cell repertoires in COVID-19. Study-wide context: From the United States, Italy and Spain came samples of acute and convalescent COVID-19. The analysed material was cDNA or gDNA that came from T cells, B-cell-depleted T cells, or PBMCs.

The CDR3 is 17 amino acids. Germline CDR1 is SNHLY and CDR2 is FYNNEI. The junction had 6 bases not matched to a gene; V was cut back by 4 bases and J by 0 bases. In the authors' workflow: Quantification of nucleated cells was approximated via reference gene primer amplification. Repertoires were generated with immunoSEQ multiplex PCR, while TCRdb's copy carries only in-frame clones and drops some. From that table come the V and J calls and clone size; the DNA was used to work out D and trimming. The table lists 120,000 or so clones, 85% to 90% of them singletons. Source material: peripheral blood. V usage is TRBV2 and J usage is TRBJ1-2, with 12 nucleotides matching TRBD1. The receptor comes from a man aged 60-69 years with acute or convalescent COVID-19. The CDR3 DNA sequence: TGTGCCAGCAGTGCCGGGACAGGGGGCTTCGCTAACTATGGCTACACCTTC. Amino acid sequence: CASSAGTGGFANYGYTF. Variable domain in full (rest from reference TRBV2 and TRBJ1-2): EPEVTQTPSHQVTQMGQEVILRCVPISNHLYFYWYRQILGQKVEFLVSFYNNEISEKSEIFDDQFSVERPDGSNFTLKIRSTKLEDSAMYFCASSAGTGGFANYGYTFGSGTRLTVV.